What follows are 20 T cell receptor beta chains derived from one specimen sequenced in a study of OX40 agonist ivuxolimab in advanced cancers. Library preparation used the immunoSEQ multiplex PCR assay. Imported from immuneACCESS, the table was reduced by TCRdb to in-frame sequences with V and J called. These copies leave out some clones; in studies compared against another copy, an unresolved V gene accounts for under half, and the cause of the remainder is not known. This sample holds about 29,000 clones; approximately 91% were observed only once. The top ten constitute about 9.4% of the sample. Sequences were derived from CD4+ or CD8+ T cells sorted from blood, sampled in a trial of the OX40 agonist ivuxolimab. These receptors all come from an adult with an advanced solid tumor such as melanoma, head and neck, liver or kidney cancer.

CDR3 residues: CAWRTPSQSGLDAFF. The CDR3 coding sequence is TGTGCCTGGAGGACTCCCAGTCAGAGCGGTCTGGATGCTTTCTTT. This sequence joins TRBV30 and TRBJ1-1; no clear D gene. Per the germline V gene, CDR1 is GTSNPN and CDR2 is SVGIG (reference sequence). This CDR3 region has 15 residues. V was shortened by 3 bases and J by 11 bases, with 25 bases between the two germline ends.

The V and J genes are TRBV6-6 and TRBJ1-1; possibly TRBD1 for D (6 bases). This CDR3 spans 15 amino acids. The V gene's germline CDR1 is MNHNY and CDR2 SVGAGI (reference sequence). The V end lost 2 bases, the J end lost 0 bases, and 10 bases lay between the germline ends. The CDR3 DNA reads TGTGCCAGCAGTTACGGACAGCTTATGAACACTGAAGCTTTCTTT. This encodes CASSYGQLMNTEAFF.

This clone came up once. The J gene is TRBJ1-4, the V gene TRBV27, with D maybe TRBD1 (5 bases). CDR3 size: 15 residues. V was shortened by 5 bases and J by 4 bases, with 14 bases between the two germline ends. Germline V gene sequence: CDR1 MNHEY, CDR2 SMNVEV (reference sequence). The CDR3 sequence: CASSPGTQYNEKLFF. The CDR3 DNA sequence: TGTGCCAGCAGTCCCGGGACGCAATATAATGAAAAACTGTTTTTT. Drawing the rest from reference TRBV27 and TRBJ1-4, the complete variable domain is EAQVTQNPRYLITVTGKKLTVTCSQNMNHEYMSWYRQDPGLGLRQIYYSMNVEVTDKGDVPEGYKVSRKEKRNFPLILESPSPNQTSLYFCASSPGTQYNEKLFFGSGTQLSVL.

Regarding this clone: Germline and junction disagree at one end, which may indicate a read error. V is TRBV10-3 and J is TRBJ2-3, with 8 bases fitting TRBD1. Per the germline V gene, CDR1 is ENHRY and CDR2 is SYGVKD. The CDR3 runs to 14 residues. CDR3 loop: CAISDRGRTDMQYF. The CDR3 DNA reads TGTGCCATCAGTGACAGGGGGCGAACAGATATGCAGTATTTT.

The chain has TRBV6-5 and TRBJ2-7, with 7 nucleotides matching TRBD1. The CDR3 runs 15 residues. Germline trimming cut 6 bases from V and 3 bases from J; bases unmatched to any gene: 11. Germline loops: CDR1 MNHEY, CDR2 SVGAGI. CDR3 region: CASSVTGTDHYEQYF. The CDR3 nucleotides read TGTGCCAGCAGCGTTACCGGGACAGATCACTACGAGCAGTACTTC.

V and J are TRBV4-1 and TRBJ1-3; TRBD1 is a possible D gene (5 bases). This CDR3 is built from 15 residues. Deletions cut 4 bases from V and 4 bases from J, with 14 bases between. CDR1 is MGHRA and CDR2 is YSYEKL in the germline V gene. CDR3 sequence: CASSLSLGGGNTIYF. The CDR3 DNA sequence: TGCGCCAGCAGCCTAAGTTTGGGGGGAGGAAACACCATATATTTT.

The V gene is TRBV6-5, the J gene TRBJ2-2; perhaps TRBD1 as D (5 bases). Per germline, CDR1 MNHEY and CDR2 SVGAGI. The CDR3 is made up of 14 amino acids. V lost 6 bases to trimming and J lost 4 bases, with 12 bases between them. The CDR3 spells CASRLDNPTGELFF. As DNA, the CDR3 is TGTGCCAGCAGACTGGACAACCCCACCGGGGAGCTGTTTTTT.

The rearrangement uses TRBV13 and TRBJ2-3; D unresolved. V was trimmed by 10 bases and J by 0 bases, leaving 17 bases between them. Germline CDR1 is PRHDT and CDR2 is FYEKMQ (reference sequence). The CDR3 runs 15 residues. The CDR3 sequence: CATLFPSPSTDTQYF. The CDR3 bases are TGTGCCACCCTCTTTCCCTCTCCTAGCACAGATACGCAGTATTTT. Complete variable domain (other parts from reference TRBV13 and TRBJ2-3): AAGVIQSPRHLIKEKRETATLKCYPIPRHDTVYWYQQGPGQDPQFLISFYEKMQSDKGSIPDRFSAQQFSDYHSELNMSSLELGDSALYFCATLFPSPSTDTQYFGPGTRLTVL.

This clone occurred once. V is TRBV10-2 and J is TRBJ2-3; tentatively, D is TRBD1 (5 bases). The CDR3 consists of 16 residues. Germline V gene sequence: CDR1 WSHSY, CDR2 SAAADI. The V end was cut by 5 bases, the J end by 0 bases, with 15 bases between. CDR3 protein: CASSPQRQPSTDTQYF. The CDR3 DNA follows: TGCGCCAGCAGTCCTCAAAGACAGCCTAGCACAGATACGCAGTATTTT.

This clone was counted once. The CDR3 sequence: CASSIRGNPNEQFF. The CDR3 nucleotides read TGTGCCAGCAGCATTCGGGGGAACCCTAATGAGCAGTTCTTC. This chain uses TRBV27 with TRBJ2-1, with D maybe TRBD2 (6 bases). Germline V gene sequence: CDR1 MNHEY, CDR2 SMNVEV (reference sequence). The length of the CDR3 is 14 residues. V lost 6 bases and J lost 7, with 16 bases in between.

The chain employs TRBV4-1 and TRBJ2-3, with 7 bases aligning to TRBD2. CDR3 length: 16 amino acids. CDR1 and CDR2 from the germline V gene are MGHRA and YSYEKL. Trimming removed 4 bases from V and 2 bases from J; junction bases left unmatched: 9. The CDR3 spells CASSPSASGYTDTQYF. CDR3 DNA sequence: TGCGCCAGCAGCCCGAGTGCTAGCGGATACACAGATACGCAGTATTTT.

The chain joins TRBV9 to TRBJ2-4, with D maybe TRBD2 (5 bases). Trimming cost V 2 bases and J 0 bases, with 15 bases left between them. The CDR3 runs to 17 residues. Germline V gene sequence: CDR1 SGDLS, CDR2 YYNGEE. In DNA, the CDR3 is TGTGCCAGCAGCGTCCTTCGGGGTCCGCGAGCCAAAAACATTCAGTACTTC. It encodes CASSVLRGPRAKNIQYF. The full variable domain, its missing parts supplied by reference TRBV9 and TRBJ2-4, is DSGVTQTPKHLITATGQRVTLRCSPRSGDLSVYWYQQSLDQGLQFLIQYYNGEERAKGNILERFSAQQFPDLHSELNLSSLELGDSALYFCASSVLRGPRAKNIQYFGAGTRLSVL.

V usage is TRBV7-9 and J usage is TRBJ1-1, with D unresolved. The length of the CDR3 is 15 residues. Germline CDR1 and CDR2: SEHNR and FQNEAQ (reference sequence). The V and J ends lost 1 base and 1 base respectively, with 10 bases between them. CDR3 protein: CASSLVVGGNTEAFF. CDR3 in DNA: TGTGCCAGCAGCTTAGTAGTGGGCGGGAACACTGAAGCTTTCTTT.

The CDR3 nucleotides are TGTGCCAGCAGCCCCAAACTGGGCGGGGGGACTAACTACGAGCAGTACTTC. Encoded protein: CASSPKLGGGTNYEQYF. V is TRBV7-9 and J is TRBJ2-7; 8 positions match TRBD2. The CDR3 is 17 amino acids. CDR1 SEHNR and CDR2 FQNEAQ come from the germline V gene (reference sequence). V dropped 5 bases and J dropped 3; count of bases not matched to a gene: 15. The variable domain in full, completed from reference TRBV7-9 and TRBJ2-7, reads DTGVSQNPRHKITKRGQNVTFRCDPISEHNRLYWYRQTLGQGPEFLTYFQNEAQLEKSRLLSDRFSAERPKGSFSTLEIQRTEQGDSAMYLCASSPKLGGGTNYEQYFGPGTRLTVT.

The CDR3 DNA reads as TGTGCCAGCAGCTTGACAGCGCAGGGCGGCAATCAGCCCCAGCATTTT. Its protein product is CASSLTAQGGNQPQHF. This chain joins TRBV7-2 and TRBJ1-5, with D possibly being TRBD1 (5 bases). V shed 3 bases and J shed 2 bases, with 14 bases lying between them. Germline assignment: CDR1 SGHTA and CDR2 FQGNSA. This CDR3 region has 16 residues.

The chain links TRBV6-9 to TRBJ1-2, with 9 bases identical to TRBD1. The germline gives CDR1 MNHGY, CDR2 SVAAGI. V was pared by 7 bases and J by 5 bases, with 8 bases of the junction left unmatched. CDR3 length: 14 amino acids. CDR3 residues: CASKRGQGSYGYTF. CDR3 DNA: TGTGCCAGCAAGCGGGGACAGGGTTCTTATGGCTACACCTTC.

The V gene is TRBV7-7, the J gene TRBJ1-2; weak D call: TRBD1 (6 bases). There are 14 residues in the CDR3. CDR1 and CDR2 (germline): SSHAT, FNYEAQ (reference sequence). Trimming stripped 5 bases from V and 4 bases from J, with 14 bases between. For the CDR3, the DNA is TGTGCCAGCAGCCCATCGGGGGCTACCTATGGCTACACCTTC. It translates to CASSPSGATYGYTF.

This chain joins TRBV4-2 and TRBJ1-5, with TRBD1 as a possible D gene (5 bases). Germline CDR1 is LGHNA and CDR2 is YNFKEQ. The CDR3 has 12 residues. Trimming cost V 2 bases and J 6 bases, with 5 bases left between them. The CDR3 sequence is CASSQTGQPQHF. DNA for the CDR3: TGTGCCAGCAGCCAAACAGGTCAGCCCCAGCATTTT.

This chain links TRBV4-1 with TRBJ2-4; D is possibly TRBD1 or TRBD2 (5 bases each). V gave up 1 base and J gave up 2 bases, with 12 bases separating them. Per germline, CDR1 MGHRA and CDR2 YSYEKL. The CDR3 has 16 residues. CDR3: CASSQGREFPKNIQYF. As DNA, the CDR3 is TGCGCCAGCAGCCAAGGCAGGGAGTTTCCCAAAAACATTCAGTACTTC.

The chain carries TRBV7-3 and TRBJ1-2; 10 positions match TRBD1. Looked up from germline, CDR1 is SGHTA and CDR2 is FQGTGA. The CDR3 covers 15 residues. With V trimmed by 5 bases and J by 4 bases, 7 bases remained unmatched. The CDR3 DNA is TGTGCCAGCAGCCGACCCGGACAGGGGGTCTATGGCTACACCTTC. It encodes CASSRPGQGVYGYTF.